Presented here are 23 T cell receptor beta chains from one specimen sequenced in a study of CD8 T cells in Susac syndrome. A quantity of about 0.5 to 1 ug RNA underwent reverse transcription using random hexamers. TCRdb ran MiXCR on the immunoSEQ multiplex PCR reads and lists one entry per CDR3 protein. The sample has just over 80,000 distinct CDR3 sequences; around 94% are singletons. Sample: CD8+ T cells from PBMCs. These receptors were taken from a human donor in good health.

The chain employs TRBV24-1 and TRBJ2-5; TRBD2 matches at 10 bases. The germline gives CDR1 KGHDR, CDR2 SFDVKD. The CDR3 is made up of 18 amino acids. Unmatched junction bases numbered 9, after V lost 1 base and J lost 2 bases. CDR3 DNA sequence: TGTGCCACCAGTGATTTCCAGCGGGAGGGCCCGGGGCAAGAGACCCAGTACTTC. Translating gives CATSDFQREGPGQETQYF.

This clonotype was counted a single time. The chain couples TRBV2 to TRBJ2-7; the match to TRBD1 covers 8 bases. CDR1 and CDR2 from the germline V gene are SNHLY and FYNNEI. The CDR3 runs to 16 residues. V dropped 4 bases and J dropped 3; count of bases not matched to a gene: 11. DNA for the CDR3: TGTGCCAGCAGTGGGGGGCCCCGGGACAGGTACTACGAGCAGTACTTC. Protein: CASSGGPRDRYYEQYF.

The count of this clonotype is one. The rearrangement joins TRBV6-5 to TRBJ1-2; a possible D gene is TRBD1 (5 bases). The V and J ends lost 0 bases and 0 bases respectively, with 17 bases between them. Germline V gene lookup returns CDR1 MNHEY and CDR2 SVGAGI. The CDR3 loop spans 18 amino acids. This chain's CDR3 is CASSYSIRGGEANYGYTF. Written as DNA, the CDR3 is TGTGCCAGCAGTTACTCGATTCGGGGGGGGGAAGCTAACTATGGCTACACCTTC.

The J gene is TRBJ2-2, the V gene TRBV5-1, with D possibly being TRBD1 or TRBD2 (5 bases each). Between the trimmed V and J ends, which lost 5 bases and 7 bases, there was a span of 18 bases. This CDR3 region has 15 residues. The germline V gene encodes CDR1 SGHRS and CDR2 YFSETQ. The chain's CDR3 is CASSRGPGNGGELFF. CDR3 coding DNA: TGCGCCAGCAGTCGGGGCCCCGGGAACGGCGGGGAGCTGTTTTTT.

V is TRBV7-2 and J is TRBJ2-7; D perhaps matches TRBD2 (7 bases). Germline lookup yields CDR1 SGHTA and CDR2 FQGNSA. This CDR3 is 16 amino acids long. V lost 4 bases, J lost 0 bases, and 16 bases lay in between. CDR3 nucleotides: TGTGCCAGCAGCTCGGAGGGGGGGCCGAGCTCCTACGAGCAGTACTTC. Its protein is CASSSEGGPSSYEQYF.

This clonotype was found once. The gene calls are TRBV4-1 and TRBJ2-3; D unresolved. This CDR3 region has 11 residues. The germline V gene encodes CDR1 MGHRA and CDR2 YSYEKL. Trimming stripped 3 bases from V and 7 bases from J, with 5 bases between. The CDR3 sequence is CASSHGNTQYF. The DNA of the CDR3 is TGCGCCAGCAGCCACGGTAATACGCAGTATTTT.

The chain combines TRBV12-3 or TRBV12-4 with TRBJ1-1; a weak D match, TRBD1 (6 bases). V shed 6 bases and J shed 3 bases, with 14 bases lying between them. The CDR3 is 14 amino acids. CDR3 in DNA: TGTGCCAGCAGGTCACAGGGTCACGACACTGAAGCTTTCTTT. Translation: CASRSQGHDTEAFF.

This chain joins TRBV7-2 and TRBJ1-5, with D possibly matching TRBD1 (5 bases). From germline, CDR1 is SGHTA and CDR2 FQGNSA. The ends were cut back, 2 bases at V and 4 bases at J, with 9 bases in the middle. This CDR3 contains 14 residues. The DNA of the CDR3 is TGTGCCAGCAGCTTAAGCAGGGAGAATCAGCCCCAGCATTTT. This translates into CASSLSRENQPQHF.

V is TRBV27 and J is TRBJ2-7; 10 nucleotides align to TRBD1. The germline V gene encodes CDR1 MNHEY and CDR2 SMNVEV (reference sequence). This CDR3 has 15 residues. J lost 2 bases, V lost 5 bases, and 6 bases had no gene match. CDR3 protein: CASSPRQGAAYEQYV. Written as DNA, the CDR3 is TGTGCCAGCAGTCCCAGACAGGGGGCTGCCTACGAGCAGTACGTC.

This clonotype was picked up one time. The J gene is TRBJ1-2, the V gene TRBV27; TRBD1 matches 10 bases. CDR3 size: 15 residues. The germline gives CDR1 MNHEY, CDR2 SMNVEV (reference sequence). V shed 8 bases, J shed 8 bases, and the junction held 14 bases outside the gene matches. The CDR3 sequence is CASALGTGTGAGYTF. The CDR3 DNA reads TGTGCCAGCGCCCTCGGGACCGGGACAGGGGCAGGCTACACCTTC.

The chain has TRBV10-3 and TRBJ2-7, with a weak D call TRBD2 (5 bases). The CDR3 spans 15 residues. V lost 0 bases to trimming and J lost 1 base, with 10 bases between them. Germline lookup yields CDR1 ENHRY and CDR2 SYGVKD. CDR3 sequence reads: CAISESTRESYEQYF. DNA for the CDR3: TGTGCCATCAGTGAGTCGACCCGGGAATCCTACGAGCAGTACTTC.

The chain uses TRBV9 and TRBJ2-7; tentative D call: TRBD1 (6 bases). Per germline, CDR1 SGDLS and CDR2 YYNGEE. V was shortened by 1 base and J by 0 bases, with 8 bases between the two germline ends. The CDR3 extends over 14 amino acids. CDR3 loop: CASSVRDNSYEQYF. In DNA form, the CDR3 reads TGTGCCAGCAGCGTACGGGACAACTCCTACGAGCAGTACTTC.

This chain's CDR3 is CASSGRGRETQYF. Here the CDR3 DNA reads TGTGCCAGCAGTGGCAGGGGGCGGGAGACCCAGTACTTC. J is TRBJ2-5 and V is TRBV12-3 or TRBV12-4; 8 bases align to TRBD1. The CDR3 sequence is 13 residues long. Losses at the gene ends were 5 bases for V and 5 bases for J; bases not matched to a gene: 4.

This chain joins TRBV7-6 and TRBJ2-1; TRBD2 matches at 8 bases. Trimming cost V 5 bases and J 4 bases; bases outside gene matches: 10. This CDR3 contains 16 residues. The germline gives CDR1 SGHVS, CDR2 FNYEAQ. The CDR3 coding sequence is TGTGCCAGCAGCCCGGCGGTCGGGGGGGTGTACAATGAGCAGTTCTTC. Protein sequence: CASSPAVGGVYNEQFF.

The chain combines TRBV7-2 with TRBJ2-1; 9 bases are a match to TRBD1. V trimming: 1 base; J trimming: 10 bases; junction bases outside the gene matches: 5. This CDR3 contains 14 residues. Germline assignment: CDR1 SGHTA and CDR2 FQGNSA. CDR3 nucleotide sequence: TGTGCCAGCAGCTTAGGGTGGGGGACAGGGGAGCAGTTCTTC. Protein product: CASSLGWGTGEQFF.

This clonotype was detected only a few times. This chain uses TRBV5-1 with TRBJ1-2; no clear D gene. The germline gives CDR1 SGHRS, CDR2 YFSETQ. This CDR3 is 14 amino acids long. The V and J ends lost 0 bases and 7 bases respectively, with 13 bases between them. Here the CDR3 reads CASSLEHTQTGYTF. DNA of the CDR3: TGCGCCAGCAGCTTGGAGCATACCCAGACTGGCTACACCTTC.

The J gene is TRBJ1-5, the V gene TRBV20-1; D gene unclear. The CDR3 consists of 15 residues. Deletions cut 3 bases from V and 0 bases from J, with 12 bases between. Germline assignment: CDR1 DFQATT and CDR2 SNEGSKA (reference sequence). The DNA of the CDR3 is TGCAGTGCTAGCTACACAGCTTATAGCAATCAGCCCCAGCATTTT. Amino acid sequence: CSASYTAYSNQPQHF.

V is TRBV6-5 and J is TRBJ1-1; TRBD1 matches at 7 bases. The CDR3 sequence is 14 residues long. V shed 8 bases and J 1 base; nucleotides not matched to a gene: 7. CDR1 is MNHEY, CDR2 SVGAGI, per germline. The CDR3 nucleotides are TGTGCCAGCTGGGGGGGGGACAGGAACACTGAAGCTTTCTTT. It translates to CASWGGDRNTEAFF.

J is TRBJ2-6 and V is TRBV6-5; D is unclear. The CDR3 consists of 13 residues. V lost 6 bases to trimming and J lost 4 bases, with 7 bases between them. Germline-derived CDR1 and CDR2 are MNHEY and SVGAGI. The CDR3, as DNA: TGTGCCAGCAGCCCCGGAGGGGCCAACGTCCTGACTTTC. This sequence encodes CASSPGGANVLTF.

J is TRBJ1-5 and V is TRBV20-1, with 8 bases identical to TRBD1. The CDR3 extends over 15 amino acids. The V gene's germline CDR1 is DFQATT and CDR2 SNEGSKA (reference sequence). Trimming cost V 6 bases and J 0 bases; bases outside gene matches: 7. CDR3 residues: CSARGQGHSNQPQHF. CDR3 nucleotide sequence: TGCAGTGCCCGAGGACAGGGCCATAGCAATCAGCCCCAGCATTTT.

The CDR3 sequence is CASRSRTGSMSGYTF. Here the CDR3 DNA reads TGCGCCAGTAGGTCCCGGACAGGTTCGATGTCTGGCTACACCTTC. The chain combines TRBV23-1 with TRBJ1-2; 7 bases agree with TRBD1. TRBV23-1 is an ORF for which the function is uncertain. The CDR3 has 15 residues. Trimming took 9 bases from V and 7 from J; bases not matched to a gene: 17.

The chain links TRBV4-1 to TRBJ2-7; D is uncertain. The CDR3 is 15 amino acids. Trimming removed 4 bases at V and 0 bases at J, with 13 bases between. Germline CDR1 reads MGHRA; CDR2 reads YSYEKL. The CDR3 bases are TGCGCCAGCAGCCTCTACCCCCCGGGCTCCTACGAGCAGTACTTC. Protein: CASSLYPPGSYEQYF.

This chain links TRBV2 with TRBJ1-6; the D is unclear. V shed 5 bases and J shed 10 bases, with 15 bases lying between them. Germline CDR1 SNHLY, CDR2 FYNNEI. The CDR3 has 14 residues. CDR3: CASSPGLLGSPLHF. The CDR3 coding sequence is TGTGCCAGCAGTCCGGGTCTTCTCGGGTCACCCCTCCACTTT.